This entry lists 14 T cell receptor beta chains sequenced from one sample in a study of shared clonotypes between healthy human individuals. Data came from immunoSEQ multiplex PCR; TCRdb stores just in-frame clones and leaves some out. The sample carries millions of clones, more than 80% recorded once. Sample: naive CD4+ T cells from PBMCs. The subset: CD45RA+ positively selected. These receptors were taken from a man between 18 and 29 years old in good health. Some clones in this sample may be carry-over from other donors' samples.

Worth noting for this clone: This CDR3 fails to terminate in the conserved phenylalanine or tryptophan, so it likely reflects a read error. The genes are TRBV6-5 and TRBJ1-2; 9 bases match TRBD1. CDR1 and CDR2 (germline): MNHEY, SVGAGI. The V segment lost 5 bases and the J segment 9 bases; nucleotides outside the gene matches: 10. This CDR3 has 14 residues. In DNA form, the CDR3 reads TGTGCCAGCAGTCGCATCAACAGGGGGCAGAGCTACACCTCC. Residues: CASSRINRGQSYTS.

The chain links TRBV20-1 to TRBJ1-1; D unclear. Germline V lookup: CDR1 DFQATT, CDR2 SNEGSKA (reference sequence). The CDR3 contains 11 residues. Trimming removed 5 bases from V and 5 bases from J, with 9 bases in between. CDR3 sequence reads: CSAPVETEAFF. The CDR3 DNA reads TGCAGTGCTCCCGTCGAGACTGAAGCTTTCTTT.

The genes are TRBV5-6 and TRBJ2-1; D is unclear. Trimming shortened V by 2 bases and J by 3 bases, and 3 bases separated the two germline ends. The CDR3 has 12 residues. Per the germline V gene, CDR1 is SGHDT and CDR2 is YYEEEE. CDR3 protein: CASSFVYNEQFF. The DNA of the CDR3 is TGTGCCAGCAGCTTTGTCTACAATGAGCAGTTCTTC.

Details on this clone: Other DNA sequences in this specimen translate into the identical CDR3. The chain joins TRBV19 to TRBJ1-5; D is undetermined. The CDR3 contains 14 residues. V lost 0 bases and J lost 6, with 9 bases in between. The germline CDR1 and CDR2 sequences are LNHDA and SQIVND (reference sequence). The CDR3 region is CASSIEGLRQPQHF. CDR3 nucleotides: TGTGCCAGTAGTATAGAAGGATTGCGTCAGCCCCAGCATTTT.

The V call is TRBV6-5, the J call TRBJ2-1; D possibly corresponds to TRBD1 (6 bases). This CDR3 is built from 15 residues. V shed 6 bases and J shed 8 bases, with 20 bases lying between them. The V gene's germline CDR1 is MNHEY and CDR2 SVGAGI. The CDR3 coding sequence is TGTGCCAGCAGCCGGGACACAGCCGTCAAGGATGAGCAGTTCTTC. Translating it yields CASSRDTAVKDEQFF.

This chain links TRBV9 with TRBJ2-3; 8 nucleotides line up with TRBD2. Germline trimming cut 0 bases from V and 6 bases from J; bases unmatched to any gene: 3. The CDR3 runs 14 residues. CDR1 is SGDLS and CDR2 is YYNGEE in the germline V gene. The CDR3: CASSVDGRADTQYF. CDR3 sequence (DNA): TGTGCCAGCAGCGTAGACGGGAGGGCGGATACGCAGTATTTT.

This chain uses TRBV7-2 with TRBJ1-1; 7 bases align to TRBD1. The CDR3 spans 15 residues. Germline loops: CDR1 SGHTA, CDR2 FQGNSA. Losses at the gene ends were 5 bases for V and 9 bases for J; bases not matched to a gene: 15. The CDR3 DNA reads as TGTGCCAGCAGCCGACCCCCCGGGACAGATTTAAAAGCTTTCTTT. It is translated as CASSRPPGTDLKAFF.

The V call is TRBV28, the J call TRBJ2-2; possibly TRBD2 for D (5 bases). V lost 3 bases and J 6 bases, leaving 14 bases between the germline ends. Germline CDR1 is MDHEN and CDR2 is SYDVKM. The CDR3 contains 15 residues. The CDR3 is CASSFQDSRAGELFF. CDR3 coding DNA: TGTGCCAGCAGTTTCCAGGACTCCCGAGCCGGGGAGCTGTTTTTT.

The chain is built from TRBV9 and TRBJ2-5, with D perhaps being TRBD1 or TRBD2 (6 bases each). This CDR3 has 14 residues. Germline CDR1 and CDR2: SGDLS and YYNGEE. The germline V and J ends were trimmed by 4 bases and 5 bases, with 15 bases remaining between them. CDR3 nucleotide sequence: TGTGCCAGCAGCTCCCTAGGGGGGTTGGAGACCCAGTACTTC. This translates into CASSSLGGLETQYF.

This chain connects TRBV6-1 to TRBJ2-1; 9 nucleotides line up with TRBD2. Germline CDR1 and CDR2: MNHNS and SASEGT. The CDR3 length is 14 residues. V shed 8 bases, J shed 4 bases, and the junction held 6 bases outside the gene matches. CDR3 sequence (DNA): TGTGCCAGCCTCCTAGCGGGGAGATACAATGAGCAGTTCTTC. The encoded protein is CASLLAGRYNEQFF.

The genes are TRBV6-5 and TRBJ1-1; no clear D. The CDR3 totals 13 residues. The germline CDR1 and CDR2 sequences are MNHEY and SVGAGI. V was shortened by 6 bases and J by 3 bases, with 11 bases between the two germline ends. This chain's CDR3 is CASSPIPHTEAFF. In nucleotides, the CDR3 is TGTGCCAGCAGCCCGATACCTCACACTGAAGCTTTCTTT.

This clone was detected only once. V is TRBV7-9 and J is TRBJ2-3; D gene ambiguous. Germline V gene sequence: CDR1 SEHNR, CDR2 FQNEAQ (reference sequence). Trimming pared 4 bases from V and 5 bases from J, leaving 7 bases between. The CDR3 spans 12 residues. The CDR3 coding sequence is TGTGCCAGCAGCTCCAAGGGAGATACGCAGTATTTT. Translation gives CASSSKGDTQYF.

The gene calls are TRBV9 and TRBJ2-6; 11 bases fit TRBD1. CDR1 is SGDLS and CDR2 is YYNGEE in the germline V gene. This CDR3 comprises 20 residues. The V gene end was trimmed by 0 bases and the J gene end by 0 bases; junction bases not matched to a gene: 8. The CDR3 loop reads CASSVALWTGGASGANVLTF. CDR3 in DNA: TGTGCCAGCAGCGTAGCCCTTTGGACAGGGGGCGCCTCTGGGGCCAACGTCCTGACTTTC.

The chain couples TRBV6-5 to TRBJ2-7, with 8 bases identical to TRBD1. CDR1 and CDR2 (germline): MNHEY, SVGAGI. V lost 6 bases to trimming and J lost 1 base; unmatched junction nucleotides: 8. This CDR3 contains 15 residues. The CDR3 bases are TGTGCCAGCAGATCCTCCGGGACAGGATCCTACGAGCAGTACTTC. The encoded protein is CASRSSGTGSYEQYF.